The 22 T cell receptor beta chains given below trace back to one sample, sequenced in a study of immune evolution from preneoplasia to lung adenocarcinoma. Produced via immunoSEQ multiplex PCR; TCRdb's table is partial and in-frame only. In the table there are about 6,000 clones, 80% to 85% of which are singletons. The specimen was FFPE lung adenocarcinoma in situ tissue. The receptors here all came from a donor aged 70 or older with lung adenocarcinoma.

This clone was seen more than once but under ten times. This chain joins TRBV19 and TRBJ1-5, with D perhaps matching TRBD1 (5 bases). The V gene's germline CDR1 is LNHDA and CDR2 SQIVND (reference sequence). V was cut by 3 bases and J by 2 bases, with 14 bases left in between. The CDR3 runs 16 residues. CDR3: CASSMSQGRGNQPQHF. CDR3 DNA: TGTGCCAGTAGTATGTCGCAGGGCCGGGGCAATCAGCCCCAGCATTTT.

This sequence joins TRBV2 and TRBJ2-3; TRBD2 aligns across 13 bases. Per the germline V gene, CDR1 is SNHLY and CDR2 is FYNNEI. The CDR3 runs to 15 residues. V dropped 6 bases and J dropped 4; count of bases not matched to a gene: 4. DNA of the CDR3: TGTGCCAGCAGAGATGGGACTAGCGGGGCAGATACGCAGTATTTT. Amino acids: CASRDGTSGADTQYF.

J is TRBJ2-2 and V is TRBV19; D not certain. Looked up from germline, CDR1 is LNHDA and CDR2 is SQIVND (reference sequence). V was shortened by 3 bases and J by 7 bases, with 9 bases between the two germline ends. The CDR3 has 13 amino acids. CDR3 loop: CASSIMVGGELFF. The CDR3 bases are TGTGCCAGTAGTATTATGGTGGGCGGGGAGCTGTTTTTT.

Turning to this clone: This same CDR3 is encoded by further DNA sequences in the sample. The CDR3 nucleotides are TGTGCCAGCAGCGGCAGTAACACTGAAGCTTTCTTT. It encodes CASSGSNTEAFF. The chain combines TRBV9 with TRBJ1-1, with D hard to call. Trimming took 3 bases from V and 2 from J, leaving 5 bases between them. The germline gives CDR1 SGDLS, CDR2 YYNGEE. The CDR3 spans 12 residues.

The CDR3 loop is CASRGQGVNGKLFF. Here the CDR3 DNA reads TGCGCCAGCCGTGGACAGGGCGTGAACGGAAAACTGTTTTTT. This chain uses TRBV10-2 with TRBJ1-4, with TRBD1 matching 8 bases. Germline assignment: CDR1 WSHSY and CDR2 SAAADI. This CDR3 has 14 amino acids. With V trimmed by 8 bases and J by 10 bases, 12 bases remained unmatched.

V and J are TRBV4-1 and TRBJ2-5, with D possibly matching TRBD2 (6 bases). This CDR3 has 16 residues. V was pared by 4 bases and J by 4 bases, with 19 bases between. The V gene's germline CDR1 is MGHRA and CDR2 YSYEKL. The CDR3 nucleotides are TGCGCCAGCAGCCTCCAGGGCGGGATGTTTGGAGAGACCCAGTACTTC. Its translation: CASSLQGGMFGETQYF.

The rearrangement uses TRBV7-6 and TRBJ1-3; D might be TRBD1 (5 bases). In germline, CDR1 is SGHVS, CDR2 FNYEAQ. The CDR3 spans 17 residues. V was shortened by 4 bases and J by 0 bases, with 16 bases between the two germline ends. The CDR3 coding sequence is TGTGCCAGCAGCTCTTCTACGGGACTATCCTCTGGAAACACCATATATTTT. Encoded protein: CASSSSTGLSSGNTIYF. Full variable domain (remainder filled in from reference TRBV7-6 and TRBJ1-3): GAGVSQSPRYKVTKRGQDVALRCDPISGHVSLYWYRQALGQGPEFLTYFNYEAQQDKSGLPNDRFSAERPEGSISTLTIQRTEQRDSAMYRCASSSSTGLSSGNTIYFGEGSWLTVV.

This clone came up a few times. This chain links TRBV7-9 with TRBJ1-1; 10 nucleotides line up with TRBD1. The CDR3 totals 15 residues. Trimming at V came to 1 base and at J to 6 bases, leaving 5 bases not matched to a gene. Germline V gene data show CDR1 as SEHNR and CDR2 as FQNEAQ (reference sequence). The CDR3, as DNA: TGTGCCAGCAGCTTAGAGGGACAGGGGATAGCTGAAGCTTTCTTT. Amino acid sequence: CASSLEGQGIAEAFF.

J is TRBJ2-7 and V is TRBV18; TRBD1 aligns across 7 bases. The CDR3 extends over 15 amino acids. Germline trimming cut 4 bases from V and 4 bases from J; bases unmatched to any gene: 10. Germline CDR1 and CDR2: KGHSH and LQKENI. CDR3 sequence reads: CASSLRTGAMYEQYF. For the CDR3, the DNA is TGTGCCAGCTCACTACGGACAGGCGCTATGTACGAGCAGTACTTC.

This clone was picked up one time. This rearrangement joins TRBV10-1 to TRBJ2-3; D is unclear. Trimming stripped 4 bases from V and 2 bases from J, with 4 bases between. Germline V gene lookup returns CDR1 WNHNN and CDR2 SYGVQD (reference sequence). The CDR3 is made up of 12 amino acids. CDR3 nucleotides: TGCGCCAGCAGTGCACACACAGATACGCAGTATTTT. This encodes CASSAHTDTQYF.

This clone was recorded a few times. V gene TRBV30 combines with J gene TRBJ2-1, with 7 bases aligning to TRBD2. The J segment lost 9 bases and the V segment lost 0 bases, leaving 5 bases of the junction unmatched. This CDR3 has 13 residues. Germline-derived CDR1 and CDR2 are GTSNPN and SVGIG (reference sequence). CDR3: CAWSVLREGEQFF. CDR3 DNA sequence: TGTGCCTGGAGTGTCCTTAGGGAGGGTGAGCAGTTCTTC.

Note on this clone: Germline is not matched at one junction end, which may reflect a read error. This chain links TRBV11-2 with TRBJ1-3, with 9 bases that match TRBD1. Germline assignment: CDR1 SGHAT and CDR2 FQNNGV. This CDR3 is built from 13 residues. Here the CDR3 DNA reads TGTGCCAGCAGCTACAAGTACGGGGACAGGGAAAATTTT. It yields the protein CASSYKYGDRENF.

The chain couples TRBV7-9 to TRBJ2-1, with 9 bases identical to TRBD2. Germline loops: CDR1 SEHNR, CDR2 FQNEAQ (reference sequence). This CDR3 has 14 residues. With 3 bases clipped from V and 8 bases from J, the junction kept 5 bases outside the gene matches. The CDR3 protein is CASSFSGSIDEQFF. CDR3 nucleotides: TGTGCCAGCAGCTTTAGCGGGAGTATCGATGAGCAGTTCTTC.

Here the CDR3 reads CASSLNSEQFF. DNA of the CDR3: TGTGCCAGCAGCTTGAATTCGGAGCAGTTCTTC. This chain links TRBV7-9 with TRBJ2-1, with no clear D. Germline V gives CDR1 SEHNR, CDR2 FQNEAQ (reference sequence). V was cut by 3 bases and J by 10 bases, with 7 bases left in between. The length of the CDR3 is 11 residues.

This chain uses TRBV5-1 with TRBJ2-3; 9 bases are shared with TRBD1. V was pared by 2 bases and J by 1 base, with 5 bases of the junction left unmatched. Germline V lookup: CDR1 SGHRS, CDR2 YFSETQ. This CDR3 region has 16 residues. CDR3 nucleotides: TGCGCCAGCAGCTTTACCGGGACAGGGCGCACAGATACGCAGTATTTT. It yields the protein CASSFTGTGRTDTQYF.

The chain uses TRBV9 and TRBJ2-5, with D perhaps matching TRBD1 or TRBD2 (5 bases each). Trimming removed 4 bases at V and 4 bases at J, with 14 bases between. This CDR3 comprises 14 residues. CDR1 is SGDLS and CDR2 is YYNGEE in the germline V gene. The chain's CDR3 is CASSLTGLAETQYF. CDR3 DNA: TGTGCCAGCAGCCTCACAGGACTGGCAGAGACCCAGTACTTC. Based on the CDR3 plus reference TRBV9 and TRBJ2-5, the full variable domain is DSGVTQTPKHLITATGQRVTLRCSPRSGDLSVYWYQQSLDQGLQFLIQYYNGEERAKGNILERFSAQQFPDLHSELNLSSLELGDSALYFCASSLTGLAETQYFGPGTRLLVL.

This chain joins TRBV6-5 and TRBJ1-5, with 9 bases fitting TRBD1. V lost 5 bases and J lost 7; bases outside the gene matches: 9. Germline V gives CDR1 MNHEY, CDR2 SVGAGI. This CDR3 has 15 amino acids. CDR3 in amino acids: CASSPKWTGVQPQHF. In DNA, the CDR3 is TGTGCCAGCAGTCCCAAATGGACAGGGGTCCAGCCCCAGCATTTT.

V gene TRBV2 combines with J gene TRBJ2-7; D could derive from TRBD1 or TRBD2 (5 bases each). Trimming shortened V by 8 bases and J by 0 bases, and 8 bases separated the two germline ends. This CDR3 comprises 12 residues. The germline V gene encodes CDR1 SNHLY and CDR2 FYNNEI. The CDR3 nucleotides are TGTGCCAGCGGGGGATACTCCTACGAGCAGTACTTC. Its translation: CASGGYSYEQYF.

Written as DNA, the CDR3 is TGTGCCAGTAGGGGACTAGCGGGAGTCGTAACCGGGGAGCTGTTTTTT. It codes for CASRGLAGVVTGELFF. The V and J genes are TRBV19 and TRBJ2-2, with 14 bases identical to TRBD2. V gave up 6 bases and J gave up 5 bases; unmatched junction bases: 5. Germline CDR1 and CDR2: LNHDA and SQIVND (reference sequence). The length of the CDR3 is 16 residues.

The rearrangement uses TRBV23-1 and TRBJ2-4; 8 bases match TRBD1. TRBV23-1 is marked as an open reading frame, function uncertain. With V trimmed by 4 bases and J by 4 bases, 3 bases remained unmatched. CDR3 size: 14 residues. Here the CDR3 reads CASSPGQGKNIQYF. The CDR3, as DNA: TGCGCCAGCAGTCCAGGACAGGGTAAAAACATTCAGTACTTC.

The rearrangement links TRBV9 to TRBJ2-5; a weak D match, TRBD1 (6 bases). The V gene's germline CDR1 is SGDLS and CDR2 YYNGEE. CDR3 length: 15 amino acids. Between the trimmed V and J ends, which lost 0 bases and 2 bases, there was a span of 11 bases. CDR3 bases: TGTGCCAGCAGCGTAGCCCAGGGGCGGCAAGAGACCCAGTACTTC. This encodes CASSVAQGRQETQYF.

The V gene is TRBV5-1, the J gene TRBJ2-7; perhaps TRBD1 as D (8 bases). The V end lost 2 bases, the J end lost 1 base, and 16 bases lay between the germline ends. This CDR3 is built from 16 residues. Per the germline V gene, CDR1 is SGHRS and CDR2 is YFSETQ. In nucleotides, the CDR3 is TGCGCCAGCAGCTTCCGGACAGGGAGGGAATCCTACGAGCAGTACTTC. This codes for CASSFRTGRESYEQYF.